The 21 T cell receptor beta chains listed next were all sequenced from one sample in a study of T-cell memory formation after mild COVID-19. TCRdb reprocessed the 5' RACE reads with MiXCR, giving one entry per CDR3 protein. The sample holds about 44,000 distinct CDR3 sequences, 7.3% seen once. Sequences were obtained from PBMCs or a T cell subset sorted from them (not recorded which). The receptors stem from a man aged 18 to 30 who had mild COVID-19 (a few samples of this study predate the infection). Cell type and time point are not known.

The CDR3 here is CASNYLGAGEETQYF. The CDR3 DNA reads as TGTGCCAGCAACTATCTGGGGGCGGGGGAAGAGACCCAGTACTTC. The chain uses TRBV6-5 and TRBJ2-5; D might be TRBD2 (7 bases). Per germline, CDR1 MNHEY and CDR2 SVGAGI. The CDR3 runs 15 residues. V was shortened by 7 bases and J by 3 bases, with 18 bases between the two germline ends.

The sample holds a few counts of this clonotype. The CDR3 protein is CASSPRTGTEAFF. CDR3 DNA sequence: TGTGCCAGCTCACCCCGGACAGGCACTGAAGCTTTCTTT. The chain is built from TRBV18 and TRBJ1-1; 7 bases map to TRBD1. The CDR3 totals 13 residues. Germline V gives CDR1 KGHSH, CDR2 LQKENI. V trimming: 3 bases; J trimming: 4 bases; junction bases outside the gene matches: 2.

A few counts support this clonotype. This chain uses TRBV5-1 with TRBJ2-5; D perhaps matches TRBD1 (6 bases). V lost 4 bases and J 2 bases, leaving 15 bases between the germline ends. Germline V gene lookup returns CDR1 SGHRS and CDR2 YFSETQ. The CDR3 is 15 amino acids. The CDR3 nucleotides read TGCGCCAGCAGCCCGAGGACAGCAGGGCAAGAGACCCAGTACTTC. It codes for CASSPRTAGQETQYF. The entire variable domain, with the rest obtained from reference TRBV5-1 and TRBJ2-5, is as follows: KAGVTQTPRYLIKTRGQQVTLSCSPISGHRSVSWYQQTPGQGLQFLFEYFSETQRNKGNFPGRFSGRQFSNSRSEMNVSTLELGDSALYLCASSPRTAGQETQYFGPGTRLLVL.

In its sample, this clonotype was seen a few times. This chain connects TRBV21-1 to TRBJ2-4; the DNA was not used to check the table's D call, TRBD1. TRBV21-1 is a pseudogene segment. The CDR3 contains 16 residues. The CDR3 region is CASSREGALAKNIQYF. CDR3 in DNA: TGTGCCAGCAGCAGAGAGGGGGCTTTAGCCAAAAACATTCAGTACTTC.

This clonotype appeared many times. The V call is TRBV6-6, the J call TRBJ2-7; 7 nucleotides match TRBD1. CDR3 length: 14 amino acids. Germline V lookup: CDR1 MNHNY, CDR2 SVGAGI (reference sequence). Losses at the gene ends were 7 bases for V and 3 bases for J; bases not matched to a gene: 9. The DNA of the CDR3 is TGTGCCAGCAACACCCGGGACAGTTTCTACGAGCAGTACGTC. It is translated as CASNTRDSFYEQYV.

This clonotype was counted at least ten times. V usage is TRBV28 and J usage is TRBJ2-2, with 11 nucleotides matching TRBD2. The CDR3 runs to 16 residues. V was pared by 8 bases and J by 3 bases, with 8 bases of the junction left unmatched. Germline CDR1 MDHEN, CDR2 SYDVKM. The CDR3 here is CASGTTSGADTGELFF. The DNA of the CDR3 is TGTGCCAGCGGGACGACTAGCGGGGCGGACACCGGGGAGCTGTTTTTT.

The V gene is TRBV30, the J gene TRBJ1-6, with D possibly matching TRBD1 (5 bases). Trimming removed 5 bases at V and 2 bases at J, with 13 bases between. Per germline, CDR1 GTSNPN and CDR2 SVGIG (reference sequence). The CDR3 runs to 15 residues. In DNA form, the CDR3 reads TGTGCCTGGGCCCTCGACAGCGCCTATAATTCACCCCTCCACTTT. Translated: CAWALDSAYNSPLHF.

In this sample, this clonotype is medium-sized (0.01 to 0.1%). The chain is built from TRBV20-1 and TRBJ2-3; D might be TRBD1 (5 bases). V lost 2 bases to trimming and J lost 3 bases, with 9 bases between them. Germline CDR1 DFQATT, CDR2 SNEGSKA (reference sequence). The CDR3 totals 13 residues. The DNA for the CDR3 is TGCAGTGCTAGACTCCCAGGGACAGATACGCAGTATTTT. Protein sequence: CSARLPGTDTQYF.

Many counts were recorded for this clonotype. The chain is built from TRBV5-1 and TRBJ2-5; the match to TRBD1 covers 7 bases. CDR3 length: 14 residues. The junction had 8 bases not matched to a gene; V was cut back by 6 bases and J by 3 bases. CDR1 and CDR2 (germline): SGHRS, YFSETQ. CDR3: CASTPGQPKETQYF. The CDR3 bases are TGCGCCAGCACCCCGGGACAGCCCAAAGAGACCCAGTACTTC.

The genes are TRBV4-2 and TRBJ1-5; D might be TRBD1 (5 bases). The CDR3 extends over 13 amino acids. Germline assignment: CDR1 LGHNA and CDR2 YNFKEQ. The V and J ends lost 0 bases and 5 bases respectively, with 5 bases between them. CDR3 nucleotides: TGTGCCAGCAGCCAAGAACAGGATCAGCCCCAGCATTTT. Its translation: CASSQEQDQPQHF.

This clonotype was counted many times. The chain joins TRBV12-3 or TRBV12-4 to TRBJ2-6; unclear D gene. Trimming removed 7 bases at V and 1 base at J, with 17 bases between. The CDR3 extends over 17 amino acids. Here the CDR3 reads CASIPQSLGSGANVLTF. The CDR3 DNA follows: TGTGCCAGCATCCCACAATCCCTAGGGTCTGGGGCCAACGTCCTGACTTTC.

This clonotype has just a few counts. The CDR3 region has the DNA TGTGCCAGCAGTTTAGTAGCAGGGACCGGGGAGCTGTTTTTT. Encoded protein: CASSLVAGTGELFF. V is TRBV12-3 or TRBV12-4 and J is TRBJ2-2, with D tentatively TRBD1 (5 bases). The CDR3 covers 14 residues. With 1 base removed from V and 5 bases from J, the gap between germline ends came to 8 bases.

The rearrangement uses TRBV6-7 and TRBJ2-1; the match to TRBD2 covers 8 bases. TRBV6-7 is an open reading frame whose function is uncertain. CDR3 length: 13 residues. Germline trimming cut 6 bases from V and 13 bases from J; bases unmatched to any gene: 11. The DNA of the CDR3 is TGTGCCAGCAGGTTTTCCGGGGGGACTAGTCAGTTCTTC. It is translated as CASRFSGGTSQFF.

The chain combines TRBV11-2 with TRBJ2-3; D is unresolved. The CDR3 is made up of 17 amino acids. Germline CDR1 SGHAT, CDR2 FQNNGV. Trimming stripped 1 base from V and 2 bases from J, with 16 bases between. The CDR3 loop is CASSLVPPPGYTDTQYF. CDR3 nucleotides: TGTGCCAGCAGCTTAGTACCCCCGCCCGGGTACACAGATACGCAGTATTTT.

In its sample, this clonotype was seen many times. The chain uses TRBV5-1 and TRBJ2-5, with 8 bases aligning to TRBD1. The junction had 14 bases not matched to a gene; V was cut back by 8 bases and J by 8 bases. Germline V gives CDR1 SGHRS, CDR2 YFSETQ. The CDR3 contains 14 residues. The CDR3: CASSTGGGQGTQYF. Written as DNA, the CDR3 is TGCGCCAGTTCCACTGGGGGTGGACAGGGAACCCAGTACTTC.

This clonotype was counted between two and nine times. V and J are TRBV6-5 and TRBJ2-3, with 7 bases identical to TRBD1. V lost 6 bases and J lost 3; bases outside the gene matches: 9. The CDR3 totals 15 residues. Germline CDR1 is MNHEY and CDR2 is SVGAGI. CDR3 nucleotides: TGTGCCAGCAGGCGCCGGGGCAGGGGGACAGATACGCAGTATTTT. Its protein product is CASRRRGRGTDTQYF.

The table lists this clonotype with many counts. This chain joins TRBV5-5 and TRBJ2-7, with TRBD2 identical over 11 bases. J gave up 7 bases and V 4 bases, and 7 bases lay outside the gene matches. The CDR3 contains 14 residues. Per germline, CDR1 SGHKS and CDR2 YYEKEE (reference sequence). CDR3 DNA sequence: TGTGCCAGCAGCACATATAGCGGGGGGGAAGAGCAGTACGTC. It specifies CASSTYSGGEEQYV.

The chain recombines TRBV18 with TRBJ2-5, with a possible D match to TRBD2 (6 bases). The CDR3 spans 15 residues. CDR1 is KGHSH, CDR2 LQKENI, per germline. The V gene lost 3 bases and the J gene lost 4 bases, with 15 bases spanning the gap. The CDR3 loop is CASSPSTGGVETQYF. DNA for the CDR3: TGTGCCAGCTCACCCTCCACCGGCGGGGTAGAGACCCAGTACTTC.

This clonotype has more than one count but fewer than ten. The V gene is TRBV4-1, the J gene TRBJ1-4; 9 bases map to TRBD1. The V segment lost 2 bases and the J segment 8 bases; nucleotides outside the gene matches: 6. This CDR3 region has 15 residues. In germline, CDR1 is MGHRA, CDR2 YSYEKL. This CDR3 is CASSQTGGSGEKLFF. CDR3 sequence (DNA): TGCGCCAGCAGCCAAACAGGGGGCTCAGGGGAAAAACTGTTTTTT.

This clonotype has more than one count but fewer than ten. The chain carries TRBV7-8 and TRBJ1-3; D is perhaps TRBD1 (5 bases). CDR3 length: 12 amino acids. Germline V lookup: CDR1 SGHVS, CDR2 FQNEAQ. The germline V and J ends were trimmed by 4 bases and 9 bases, with 10 bases remaining between them. The DNA for the CDR3 is TGTGCCAGCAGCTCGGGGACGGCCACCATATATTTT. The encoded protein is CASSSGTATIYF.

Only a few counts were recorded for this clonotype. The V gene is TRBV21-1, the J gene TRBJ2-1; no check of the table's D call, TRBD2, against the DNA was made. TRBV21-1 is deemed a pseudogene. The CDR3 length is 15 residues. The CDR3 here is CASSPGSGGWGEQFF. CDR3 DNA sequence: TGTGCCAGCAGCCCGGGTAGCGGGGGTTGGGGTGAGCAGTTCTTC.